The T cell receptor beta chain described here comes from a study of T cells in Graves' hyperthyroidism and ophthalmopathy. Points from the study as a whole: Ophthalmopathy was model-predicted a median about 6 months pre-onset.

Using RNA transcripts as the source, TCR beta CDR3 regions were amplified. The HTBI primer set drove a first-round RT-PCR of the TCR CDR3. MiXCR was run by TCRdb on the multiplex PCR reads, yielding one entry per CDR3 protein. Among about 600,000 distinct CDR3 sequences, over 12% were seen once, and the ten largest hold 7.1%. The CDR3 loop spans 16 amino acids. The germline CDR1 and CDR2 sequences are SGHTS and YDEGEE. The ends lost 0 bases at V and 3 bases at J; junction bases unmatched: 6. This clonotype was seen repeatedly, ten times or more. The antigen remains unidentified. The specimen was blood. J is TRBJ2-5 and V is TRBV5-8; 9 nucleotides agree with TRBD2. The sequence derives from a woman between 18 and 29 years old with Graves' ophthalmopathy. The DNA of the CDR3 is TGTGCCAGCAGCTTGGGATCGACTAGCGGAGAAGAGACCCAGTACTTC. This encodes CASSLGSTSGEETQYF. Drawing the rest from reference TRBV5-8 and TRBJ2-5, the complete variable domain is EAGVTQSPTHLIKTRGQQATLRCSPISGHTSVYWYQQALGLGLQFLLWYDEGEERNRGNFPPRFSGRQFPNYSSELNVNALELEDSALYLCASSLGSTSGEETQYFGPGTRLLVL.